What follows is one T cell receptor (beta chain) and its context. This clonotype was found many times. The clone's antigen remains unknown. No clone much larger than this one lies a single base away; base qualities are absent. The instrument was an Illumina MiSeq. TCRdb handled the public reads itself, with Q25 trimming in fastp and clone calling in MiXCR, and kept productive beta chains. CDR3 protein duplicates are merged, each entry listing the most common genes and DNA. This sample lists some 3,500 distinct CDR3 sequences; 9.5% to 10% were detected once. The leading ten clones occupy about 5.7% of the sample. This record comes from a study. Compared with germline, V lacks 1 base and J lacks 5 bases; bases without a gene match: 6. From a lookup of the germline V gene (reference sequence), CDR1 and CDR2 are PRHDT and FYEKMQ. Reading from cysteine to phenylalanine, the CDR3 counts 16 amino acids. Solely the CDR3 DNA is kept, with 48 bases framed from the first base.

The TCR comes from a human donor with rheumatoid arthritis. The source material was CD4+ T cells from synovial fluid. The rearrangement joined TRBV13 to TRBJ2-2, and 8 bases in between align with TRBD1. The CDR3 sequence is CASSLDQGALTGELFF. The base sequence is TGTGCCAGCAGCTTAGATCAGGGGGCGCTTACCGGGGAGCTGTTTTTT.